The clone carrying this T cell receptor beta chain was seen a single time. Original methodology: Amplification of reference gene primers was used by the study to estimate nucleated cell counts. Some clones are missing from TCRdb's copy, which holds only in-frame ones; the method was immunoSEQ multiplex PCR. V and J calls and clone size follow that table, whereas D and trimming were derived from the DNA. The data show roughly 100,000 clones, around 66% seen once. The record originates from a study of blood T cell repertoires in COVID-19. Study as a whole: The origin of the acute and convalescent COVID-19 samples was the United States, Italy and Spain. PBMCs, B-cell-depleted T cells, or T cells provided the cDNA or gDNA that made up the material.

The sequencing sample was made of peripheral blood. The clonotype was recovered from a man at least 80 years old with acute or convalescent COVID-19.

CDR3 nucleotide sequence: TGCGCCAGCAGCTTGGGTACAGGGGGCCTGGAAAACATTCAGTACTTC. This encodes CASSLGTGGLENIQYF. This chain connects TRBV5-1 to TRBJ2-4; TRBD1 aligns across 9 bases. The J segment lost 5 bases and the V segment lost 0 bases, leaving 6 bases of the junction unmatched. The CDR3 has 16 residues. Germline CDR1 is SGHRS and CDR2 is YFSETQ.